This T cell receptor beta chain originates from a study of blood T cell repertoires in COVID-19. Recruits, aged about 18 to 95 years, lived in about two dozen US areas. Symptom resolution, clearance, or two negative PCRs marked the recovered donors of Cohort 3. TCRdb keeps only in-frame clones here, not all; method: immunoSEQ multiplex PCR. The table includes 150,000 to 170,000 clones, about 80% detected once. Germline CDR1 and CDR2: LGHNA and YNFKEQ. V lost 4 bases and J lost 7; bases outside the gene matches: 13. This CDR3 comprises 16 residues. The chain combines TRBV4-2 with TRBJ2-7; 10 nucleotides match TRBD2. The sequenced sample consisted of PBMCs or T cells enriched from blood (not recorded which). The source is a man aged 50-60 years who had recovered from COVID-19. The CDR3 DNA is TGTGCCAGCAGCCCACGCGGAGCGGGGGGGCCCAATGAGCAGTACTTC. Translating it yields CASSPRGAGGPNEQYF.